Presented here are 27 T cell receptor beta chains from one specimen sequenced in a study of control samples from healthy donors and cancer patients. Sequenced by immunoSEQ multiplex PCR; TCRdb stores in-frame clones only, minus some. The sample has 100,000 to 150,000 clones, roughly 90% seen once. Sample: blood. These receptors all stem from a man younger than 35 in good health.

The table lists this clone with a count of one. The CDR3 protein is CASSPTTTETQYF. CDR3 coding DNA: TGCGCCAGCAGCCCCACAACGACGGAGACCCAGTACTTC. The rearrangement joins TRBV5-1 to TRBJ2-5; D is undetermined. Per germline, CDR1 SGHRS and CDR2 YFSETQ. This CDR3 comprises 13 residues. The germline V and J ends were trimmed by 4 bases and 5 bases, with 12 bases remaining between them.

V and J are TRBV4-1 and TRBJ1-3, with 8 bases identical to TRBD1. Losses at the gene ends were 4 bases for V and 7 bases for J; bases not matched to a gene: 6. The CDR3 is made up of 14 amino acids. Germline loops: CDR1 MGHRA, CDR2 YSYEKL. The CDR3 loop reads CASSPLQGVNTIYF. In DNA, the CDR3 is TGCGCCAGCAGCCCCCTACAGGGGGTCAACACCATATATTTT.

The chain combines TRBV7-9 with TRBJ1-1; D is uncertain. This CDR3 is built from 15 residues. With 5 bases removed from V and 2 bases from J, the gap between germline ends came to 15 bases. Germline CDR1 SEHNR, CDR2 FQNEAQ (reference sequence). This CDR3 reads CASSELDLGNTEAFF. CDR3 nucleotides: TGTGCCAGCAGCGAGCTTGATCTCGGAAACACTGAAGCTTTCTTT.

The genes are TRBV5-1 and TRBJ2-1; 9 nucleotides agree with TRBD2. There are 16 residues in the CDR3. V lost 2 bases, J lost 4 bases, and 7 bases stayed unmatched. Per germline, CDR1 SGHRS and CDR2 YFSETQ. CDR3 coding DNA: TGCGCCAGCAGCTTATCGGGGACTAGCAGTTACAATGAGCAGTTCTTC. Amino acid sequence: CASSLSGTSSYNEQFF.

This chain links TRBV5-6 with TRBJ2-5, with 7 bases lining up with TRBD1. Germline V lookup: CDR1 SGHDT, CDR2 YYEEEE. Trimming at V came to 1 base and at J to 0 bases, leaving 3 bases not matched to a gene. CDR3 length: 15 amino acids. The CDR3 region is CASSLFGQDQETQYF. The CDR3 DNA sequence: TGTGCCAGCAGCTTGTTTGGACAGGACCAAGAGACCCAGTACTTC.

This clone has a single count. In nucleotides, the CDR3 is TGTGCCAGCAGTTCGACCCCGAACAATGAGCAGTTCTTC. It encodes CASSSTPNNEQFF. This chain uses TRBV6-2 or TRBV6-3 with TRBJ2-1; D is ambiguous. The CDR3 loop spans 13 amino acids. V shed 4 bases and J shed 5 bases, with 9 bases lying between them. CDR1 is MNHEY, CDR2 SVGEGT, per germline.

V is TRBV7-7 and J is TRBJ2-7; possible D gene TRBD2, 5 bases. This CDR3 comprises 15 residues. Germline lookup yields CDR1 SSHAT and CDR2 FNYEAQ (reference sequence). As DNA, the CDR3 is TGTGCTAGCAGCTTACCCGACCCGGGCCCGGGAGAGCAGTACGTC. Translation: CASSLPDPGPGEQYV.

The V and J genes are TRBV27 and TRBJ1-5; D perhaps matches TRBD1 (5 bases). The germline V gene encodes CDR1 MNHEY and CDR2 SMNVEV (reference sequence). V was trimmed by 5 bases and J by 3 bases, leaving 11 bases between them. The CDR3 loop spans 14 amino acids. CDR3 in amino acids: CASSPTGLNQPQHF. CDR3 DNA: TGTGCCAGCAGTCCTACAGGTCTCAATCAGCCCCAGCATTTT.

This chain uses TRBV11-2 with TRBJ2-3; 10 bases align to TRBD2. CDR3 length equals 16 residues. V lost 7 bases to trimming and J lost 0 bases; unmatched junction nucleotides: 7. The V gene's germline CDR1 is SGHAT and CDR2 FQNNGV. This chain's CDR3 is CASNPSGGGSTDTQYF. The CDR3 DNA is TGTGCCAGCAACCCGAGCGGGGGGGGTAGCACAGATACGCAGTATTTT.

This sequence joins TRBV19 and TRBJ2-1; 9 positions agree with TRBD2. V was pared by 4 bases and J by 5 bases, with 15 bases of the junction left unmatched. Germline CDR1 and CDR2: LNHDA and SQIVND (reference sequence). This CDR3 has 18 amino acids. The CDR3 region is CASSTFLLKRGDDNEQFF. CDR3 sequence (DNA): TGTGCCAGTAGTACGTTTCTTTTGAAGCGGGGGGACGACAATGAGCAGTTCTTC.

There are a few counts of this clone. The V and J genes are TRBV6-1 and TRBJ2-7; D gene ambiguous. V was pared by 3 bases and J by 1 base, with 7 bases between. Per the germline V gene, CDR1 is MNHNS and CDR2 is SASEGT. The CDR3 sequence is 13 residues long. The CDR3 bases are TGTGCCAGCAGTGAGGACGGATCCTACGAGCAGTACTTC. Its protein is CASSEDGSYEQYF.

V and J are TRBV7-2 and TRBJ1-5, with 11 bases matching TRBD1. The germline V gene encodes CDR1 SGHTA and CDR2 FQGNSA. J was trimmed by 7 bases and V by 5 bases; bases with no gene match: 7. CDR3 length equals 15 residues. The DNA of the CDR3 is TGTGCCAGCAGCGTAGGACAGGGGGCTCGGCAGCCCCAGCATTTT. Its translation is CASSVGQGARQPQHF.

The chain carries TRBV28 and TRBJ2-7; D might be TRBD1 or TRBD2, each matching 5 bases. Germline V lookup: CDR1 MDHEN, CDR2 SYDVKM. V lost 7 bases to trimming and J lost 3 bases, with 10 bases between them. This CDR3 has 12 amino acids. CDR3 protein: CASMGPIYEQYF. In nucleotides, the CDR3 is TGTGCCAGCATGGGACCGATCTACGAGCAGTACTTC. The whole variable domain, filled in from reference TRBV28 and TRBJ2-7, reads DVKVTQSSRYLVKRTGEKVFLECVQDMDHENMFWYRQDPGLGLRLIYFSYDVKMKEKGDIPEGYSVSREKKERFSLILESASTNQTSMYLCASMGPIYEQYFGPGTRLTVT.

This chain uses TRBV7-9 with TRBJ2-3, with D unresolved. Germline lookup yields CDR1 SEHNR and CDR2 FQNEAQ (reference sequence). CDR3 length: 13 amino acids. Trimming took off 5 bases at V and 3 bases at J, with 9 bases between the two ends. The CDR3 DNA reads TGTGCCAGCAGCCCGACAATTACAGATACGCAGTATTTT. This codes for CASSPTITDTQYF. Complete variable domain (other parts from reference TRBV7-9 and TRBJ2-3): DTGVSQNPRHKITKRGQNVTFRCDPISEHNRLYWYRQTLGQGPEFLTYFQNEAQLEKSRLLSDRFSAERPKGSFSTLEIQRTEQGDSAMYLCASSPTITDTQYFGPGTRLTVL.

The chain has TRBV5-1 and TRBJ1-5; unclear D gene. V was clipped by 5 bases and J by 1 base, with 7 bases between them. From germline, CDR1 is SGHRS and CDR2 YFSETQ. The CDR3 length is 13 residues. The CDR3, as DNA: TGCGCCAGCAGAAGTGTAAGCAATCAGCCCCAGCATTTT. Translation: CASRSVSNQPQHF.

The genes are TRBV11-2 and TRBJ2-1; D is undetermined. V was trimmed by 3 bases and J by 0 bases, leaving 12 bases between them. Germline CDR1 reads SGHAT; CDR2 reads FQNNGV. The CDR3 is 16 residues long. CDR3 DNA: TGTGCCAGCAGCTTTGTCGGGCCCAGCTCCTACAATGAGCAGTTCTTC. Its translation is CASSFVGPSSYNEQFF.

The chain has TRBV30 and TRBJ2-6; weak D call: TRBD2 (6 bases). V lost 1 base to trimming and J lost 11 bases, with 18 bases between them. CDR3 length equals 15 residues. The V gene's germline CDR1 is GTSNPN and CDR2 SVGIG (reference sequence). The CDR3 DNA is TGTGCCTGGAGTGGGCTCGCCCAAACGGGGGACGTCCTGACTTTC. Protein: CAWSGLAQTGDVLTF.

This chain's CDR3 is CASLEPGRTETQYF. The DNA of the CDR3 is TGTGCCAGCCTAGAACCGGGTCGGACGGAGACCCAGTACTTC. The chain combines TRBV6-5 with TRBJ2-5, with unresolved D. Germline CDR1 is MNHEY and CDR2 is SVGAGI. The length of the CDR3 is 14 residues. V was clipped by 8 bases and J by 5 bases, with 18 bases between them.

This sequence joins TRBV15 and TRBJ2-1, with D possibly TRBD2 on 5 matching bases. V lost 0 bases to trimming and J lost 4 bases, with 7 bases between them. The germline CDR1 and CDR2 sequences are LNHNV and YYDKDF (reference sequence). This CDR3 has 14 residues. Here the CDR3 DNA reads TGTGCCACCAGCAGAGAAACGGGGTACAATGAGCAGTTCTTC. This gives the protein CATSRETGYNEQFF. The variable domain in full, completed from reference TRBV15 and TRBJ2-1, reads DAMVIQNPRYQVTQFGKPVTLSCSQTLNHNVMYWYQQKSSQAPKLLFHYYDKDFNNEADTPDNFQSRRPNTSFCFLDIRSPGLGDTAMYLCATSRETGYNEQFFGPGTRLTVL.

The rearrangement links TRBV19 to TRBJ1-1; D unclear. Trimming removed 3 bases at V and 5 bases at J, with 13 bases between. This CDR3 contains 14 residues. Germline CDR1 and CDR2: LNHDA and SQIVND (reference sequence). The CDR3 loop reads CASSMVPGRTEAFF. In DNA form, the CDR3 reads TGTGCCAGTAGTATGGTTCCGGGGAGAACTGAAGCTTTCTTT.

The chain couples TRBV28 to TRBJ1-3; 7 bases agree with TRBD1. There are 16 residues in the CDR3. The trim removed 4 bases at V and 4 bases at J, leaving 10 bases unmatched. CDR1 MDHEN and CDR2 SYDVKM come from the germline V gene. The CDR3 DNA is TGTGCCAGCAGTTCCCTCTTCACAGGGGCCGGAAACACCATATATTTT. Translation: CASSSLFTGAGNTIYF.

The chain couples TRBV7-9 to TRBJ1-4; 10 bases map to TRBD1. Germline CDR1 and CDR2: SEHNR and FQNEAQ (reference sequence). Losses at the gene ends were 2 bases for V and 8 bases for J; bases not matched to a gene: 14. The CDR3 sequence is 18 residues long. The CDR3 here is CASSLLRDRGPEGEKLFF. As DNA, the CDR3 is TGTGCCAGCAGCTTACTCCGGGACAGGGGACCAGAGGGCGAAAAACTGTTTTTT.

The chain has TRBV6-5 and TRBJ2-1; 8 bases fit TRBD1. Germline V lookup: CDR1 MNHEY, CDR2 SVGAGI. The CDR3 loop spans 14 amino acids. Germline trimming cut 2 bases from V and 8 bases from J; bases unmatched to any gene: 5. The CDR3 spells CASSYQTGEDEQFF. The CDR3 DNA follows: TGTGCCAGCAGTTACCAGACAGGGGAAGATGAGCAGTTCTTC.

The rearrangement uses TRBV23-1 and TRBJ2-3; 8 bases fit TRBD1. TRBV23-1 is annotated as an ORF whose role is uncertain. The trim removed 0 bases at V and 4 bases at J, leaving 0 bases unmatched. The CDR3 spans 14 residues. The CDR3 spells CASSQSQGADTQYF. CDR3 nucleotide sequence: TGCGCCAGCAGTCAATCACAGGGGGCAGATACGCAGTATTTT.

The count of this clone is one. The CDR3 DNA reads as TGTGCCTGGAGTGTACCCGACAGGGGGACTAGAAACACCATATATTTT. It yields the protein CAWSVPDRGTRNTIYF. This chain connects TRBV30 to TRBJ1-3; 9 nucleotides align to TRBD1. This CDR3 contains 16 residues. The ends lost 0 bases at V and 5 bases at J; junction bases unmatched: 8. Per germline, CDR1 GTSNPN and CDR2 SVGIG (reference sequence).

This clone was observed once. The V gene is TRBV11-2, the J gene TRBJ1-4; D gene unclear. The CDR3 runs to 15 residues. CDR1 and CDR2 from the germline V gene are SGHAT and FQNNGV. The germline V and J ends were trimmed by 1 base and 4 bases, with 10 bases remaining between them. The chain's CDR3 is CASSLGADLNEKLFF. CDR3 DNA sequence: TGTGCCAGCAGCTTAGGGGCGGACCTTAATGAAAAACTGTTTTTT.

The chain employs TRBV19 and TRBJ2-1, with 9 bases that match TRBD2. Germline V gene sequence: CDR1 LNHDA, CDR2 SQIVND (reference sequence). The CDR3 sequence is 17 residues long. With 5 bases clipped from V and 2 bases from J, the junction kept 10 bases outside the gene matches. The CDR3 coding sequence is TGTGCCAGTAGTCTCTGGCCTAGCGGGACCACCTACAATGAGCAGTTCTTC. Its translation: CASSLWPSGTTYNEQFF.